The 26 T cell receptor beta chains below were found in one sample sequenced in a study of T cell repertoires in aging, cancer and after chemotherapy. Peripheral blood genomic DNA, not sorted cells or RNA, was the template. Rearranged V-D-J TRB sequences were amplified with a mixed TRB-A/B primer pool. TCRdb processed the multiplex PCR reads anew with MiXCR; each CDR3 protein has one entry. Counted here are some 2,000 distinct CDR3 sequences, roughly 23% occurring once; the ten biggest clones make up 25% to 30%. The sequenced sample was blood. Receptors were obtained from a human donor with a blood cancer.

V usage is TRBV30 and J usage is TRBJ1-1; perhaps TRBD1 as D (6 bases). CDR1 GTSNPN and CDR2 SVGIG come from the germline V gene (reference sequence). This CDR3 has 14 amino acids. V was trimmed by 4 bases and J by 2 bases, leaving 14 bases between them. CDR3 coding DNA: TGTGCCTGGATGCAGGGGCAGGGAAACACTGAAGCTTTCTTT. This gives the protein CAWMQGQGNTEAFF.

By its share, this clonotype is large. The gene calls are TRBV27 and TRBJ2-5; D gene unclear. This CDR3 is 11 amino acids long. Germline V gene sequence: CDR1 MNHEY, CDR2 SMNVEV (reference sequence). Trimming shortened V by 7 bases and J by 0 bases, and 3 bases separated the two germline ends. The CDR3 sequence is CASIYQETQYF. CDR3 DNA: TGTGCCAGCATTTACCAAGAGACCCAGTACTTC.

This clonotype was observed a few times. The V call is TRBV7-9, the J call TRBJ2-1; 10 bases map to TRBD2. Germline CDR1 is SEHNR and CDR2 is FQNEAQ (reference sequence). The V and J ends lost 5 bases and 8 bases, in that order; junction bases with no gene match: 9. The CDR3 runs to 15 residues. The CDR3 here is CASSPPASGSDEQFF. The CDR3 bases are TGTGCCAGCAGCCCGCCCGCTAGCGGGAGTGATGAGCAGTTCTTC.

This clonotype is medium-sized. The J gene is TRBJ1-2, the V gene TRBV6-2 or TRBV6-3; D unclear. Germline assignment: CDR1 MNHEY and CDR2 SVGEGT. V lost 0 bases and J lost 6, with 5 bases in between. The CDR3 runs to 12 residues. The CDR3 DNA sequence: TGTGCCAGCAGTTACTCAGGGCATGGCTACACCTTC. Its protein is CASSYSGHGYTF.

This clonotype was seen a few times. CDR3 sequence (DNA): TGCGCCAGCAGCCTGGGTCAGGCGGCCACTGAAGCTTTCTTT. This codes for CASSLGQAATEAFF. The V gene is TRBV5-1, the J gene TRBJ1-1; D is uncertain. Germline-derived CDR1 and CDR2 are SGHRS and YFSETQ. The CDR3 loop spans 14 amino acids. V lost 4 bases to trimming and J lost 4 bases, with 14 bases between them.

This clonotype ranks as medium-sized (0.01 to 0.1%). The chain uses TRBV6-1 and TRBJ2-1, with D tentatively TRBD2 (6 bases). The germline V gene has CDR1 MNHNS and CDR2 SASEGT. The CDR3 runs to 15 residues. Trimming took off 2 bases at V and 0 bases at J, with 8 bases between the two ends. This CDR3 reads CASSEWGVSYNEQFF. The CDR3 DNA is TGTGCCAGCAGTGAATGGGGGGTCTCCTACAATGAGCAGTTCTTC.

Remarks on this clonotype: This may arise from a read error, as a much more abundant clone is one base away. The chain links TRBV5-6 to TRBJ2-1; no definite D call. The germline V gene has CDR1 SGHDT and CDR2 YYEEEE. The CDR3 has 12 residues. V was cut by 4 bases and J by 10 bases, with 12 bases left in between. CDR3 loop: CASSQDQYEQFF. CDR3 nucleotide sequence: TGTGCCAGCAGCCAAGATCAATACGAGCAGTTCTTC.

As to this clonotype: This may stem from a read error, because a much larger clone lies one nucleotide away. The gene calls are TRBV28 and TRBJ2-1; D not resolved. V shed 5 bases and J shed 0 bases, with 11 bases lying between them. Germline-derived CDR1 and CDR2 are MDHEN and SYDVKM. The CDR3 extends over 15 amino acids. Here the CDR3 reads CASSLDGFSYNEQFF. CDR3 DNA: TGTGCCAGCAGTCTCGATGGGTTCTCCTACAATGAGCAGTTCTTC.

J is TRBJ2-7 and V is TRBV14, with unresolved D. V was cut by 4 bases and J by 2 bases, with 6 bases left in between. The CDR3 length is 12 residues. Germline loops: CDR1 SGHDN, CDR2 FVKESK. CDR3: CASSLSPYEQYF. In nucleotides, the CDR3 is TGTGCCAGCAGCCTCTCTCCCTACGAGCAGTACTTC.

By proportion, this clonotype is medium-sized (0.01 to 0.1%). V gene TRBV15 combines with J gene TRBJ2-7; 7 bases align to TRBD2. CDR1 is LNHNV and CDR2 is YYDKDF in the germline V gene (reference sequence). This CDR3 spans 14 amino acids. V was pared by 11 bases and J by 2 bases, with 12 bases of the junction left unmatched. The CDR3 DNA is TGTGCCGTCCGGCGGGAGCTCACTACCTACGAGCAGTACTTC. Translated: CAVRRELTTYEQYF.

The chain employs TRBV27 and TRBJ1-5, with TRBD1 identical over 10 bases. The CDR3 sequence is 16 residues long. Per germline, CDR1 MNHEY and CDR2 SMNVEV (reference sequence). V gave up 0 bases and J gave up 5 bases; unmatched junction bases: 4. The CDR3 loop reads CASSLSGTGVDQPQHF. As DNA, the CDR3 is TGTGCCAGCAGTTTATCCGGGACAGGGGTTGATCAGCCCCAGCATTTT.

This clonotype has just one count. V gene TRBV7-3 combines with J gene TRBJ2-2, with D maybe TRBD1 (7 bases). Germline CDR1 reads SGHTA; CDR2 reads FQGTGA. The CDR3 loop spans 15 amino acids. Trimming shortened V by 7 bases and J by 7 bases, and 19 bases separated the two germline ends. CDR3 bases: TGTGCCAGCAACGTTCAGGGGGGAGGTAGCGGGGAGCTGTTTTTT. Encoded protein: CASNVQGGGSGELFF.

This clonotype is labeled medium-sized (0.01 to 0.1%). V gene TRBV5-4 combines with J gene TRBJ1-2; a weak D match, TRBD1 (6 bases). Trimming pared 0 bases from V and 4 bases from J, leaving 10 bases between. Germline V gene lookup returns CDR1 SGHNT and CDR2 YYREEE (reference sequence). This CDR3 has 14 amino acids. CDR3 nucleotides: TGTGCCAGCAGCTTGGCGGGGGACATCTATGGCTACACCTTC. It encodes CASSLAGDIYGYTF.

In its sample, this clonotype ranks as large (0.1 to 1%). The chain uses TRBV6-1 and TRBJ1-2; 11 positions match TRBD1. The CDR3 runs to 16 residues. V trimming: 1 base; J trimming: 5 bases; junction bases outside the gene matches: 6. Germline loops: CDR1 MNHNS, CDR2 SASEGT. CDR3 loop: CASSEVTGQGVYGYTF. The CDR3 nucleotides are TGTGCCAGCAGTGAAGTCACGGGACAGGGGGTTTATGGCTACACCTTC.

This clonotype is medium-sized by share. The chain combines TRBV4-2 with TRBJ2-3; D is possibly TRBD1 (6 bases). There are 14 residues in the CDR3. Germline CDR1 is LGHNA and CDR2 is YNFKEQ. The V end was cut by 0 bases, the J end by 5 bases, with 9 bases between. The CDR3 DNA follows: TGTGCCAGCAGCCAAGATGGGGGCAGAGATACGCAGTATTTT. It specifies CASSQDGGRDTQYF.

This clonotype has more than one count but fewer than ten. The chain uses TRBV20-1 and TRBJ2-3, with 13 bases that match TRBD2. V gave up 3 bases and J gave up 1 base; unmatched junction bases: 7. This CDR3 is built from 17 residues. CDR1 and CDR2 from the germline V gene are DFQATT and SNEGSKA (reference sequence). The chain's CDR3 is CSASPGLAGMGTDTQYF. The CDR3 DNA reads TGCAGTGCTAGTCCGGGACTAGCGGGAATGGGCACAGATACGCAGTATTTT.

By share, this clonotype ranks as medium-sized. The gene calls are TRBV5-1 and TRBJ2-3, with 10 bases that match TRBD2. The CDR3 contains 16 residues. The V segment lost 4 bases and the J segment 1 base; nucleotides outside the gene matches: 6. Germline loops: CDR1 SGHRS, CDR2 YFSETQ. DNA for the CDR3: TGCGCCAGCAGCCCAGGACTAGCGGCCGGCACAGATACGCAGTATTTT. It codes for CASSPGLAAGTDTQYF.

V gene TRBV20-1 combines with J gene TRBJ2-3, with 9 bases lining up with TRBD2. Trimming removed 8 bases from V and 0 bases from J; junction bases left unmatched: 6. Per germline, CDR1 DFQATT and CDR2 SNEGSKA (reference sequence). This CDR3 region has 14 residues. Here the CDR3 reads CSHASGASTDTQYF. DNA for the CDR3: TGCAGTCACGCTAGCGGGGCTAGCACAGATACGCAGTATTTT.

The chain joins TRBV29-1 to TRBJ2-2; 10 bases are shared with TRBD1. V shed 7 bases, J shed 4 bases, and the junction held 3 bases outside the gene matches. The CDR3 covers 13 residues. Germline lookup yields CDR1 SQVTM and CDR2 ANQGSEA. The CDR3 loop is CSAGTGVTGELFF. Written as DNA, the CDR3 is TGCAGCGCGGGGACAGGGGTCACCGGGGAGCTGTTTTTT.

This clonotype is medium-sized (0.01 to 0.1%). V usage is TRBV6-5 and J usage is TRBJ1-5, with D tentatively TRBD1 (6 bases). Germline V gene lookup returns CDR1 MNHEY and CDR2 SVGAGI. V lost 6 bases and J lost 2, with 14 bases in between. The CDR3 loop spans 15 amino acids. The CDR3 protein is CASRTGGIGNQPQHF. Written as DNA, the CDR3 is TGTGCCAGCAGGACAGGAGGGATCGGCAATCAGCCCCAGCATTTT.

This clonotype is medium-sized within its sample. This chain connects TRBV7-2 to TRBJ2-1; 8 nucleotides line up with TRBD2. The CDR3 is 19 residues long. Germline V gene data show CDR1 as SGHTA and CDR2 as FQGNSA. The junction had 15 bases not matched to a gene; V was cut back by 5 bases and J by 0 bases. CDR3 coding DNA: TGTGCCAGCAGCCTCAGGACAGTTCCCGGGACTAGCTCCTACAATGAGCAGTTCTTC. Its protein product is CASSLRTVPGTSSYNEQFF.

This clonotype is medium-sized in the sample. V gene TRBV12-3 or TRBV12-4 combines with J gene TRBJ1-1; no clear D. V dropped 0 bases and J dropped 1 base, with 6 bases sitting between them. The CDR3 is 14 residues long. CDR3 DNA sequence: TGTGCCAGCAGTTTAGCAGAAACGAACACTGAAGCTTTCTTT. Its protein is CASSLAETNTEAFF.

As concerns this clonotype: Since the CDR3 does not end with the conserved phenylalanine or tryptophan, this likely comes from a read error. This chain uses TRBV6-5 with TRBJ1-6, with 7 bases lining up with TRBD1. This CDR3 spans 14 amino acids. Germline CDR1 is MNHEY and CDR2 is SVGAGI. The CDR3 DNA reads as TGCGCCAGCAAGGGGACAGAGGTTAATTCACCCCTCCACCTT. Its translation: CASKGTEVNSPLHL.

The chain employs TRBV7-2 and TRBJ2-2; the D is unclear. The CDR3 loop spans 11 amino acids. Germline CDR1 SGHTA, CDR2 FQGNSA. Between the trimmed V and J ends, which lost 2 bases and 6 bases, there was a span of 1 base. DNA for the CDR3: TGTGCCAGCAGCTTACCCGGGGAGCTGTTTTTT. Residues: CASSLPGELFF.

By proportion, this clonotype is medium-sized. This chain uses TRBV19 with TRBJ2-1, with D hard to call. The CDR3 contains 15 residues. With 5 bases removed from V and 9 bases from J, the gap between germline ends came to 20 bases. Germline values: CDR1 LNHDA, CDR2 SQIVND (reference sequence). CDR3 in DNA: TGTGCCAGTAGTCCCCTTGATGGTAGCCGCGGTGAGCAGTTCTTC. It specifies CASSPLDGSRGEQFF.

The chain carries TRBV14 and TRBJ2-7; the D gene is possibly TRBD2 (6 bases). The CDR3 runs to 17 residues. V was cut by 0 bases and J by 4 bases, with 19 bases left in between. CDR1 and CDR2 from the germline V gene are SGHDN and FVKESK. CDR3 sequence reads: CASSQDMLGGKNYEQYF. CDR3 nucleotides: TGTGCCAGCAGCCAAGATATGCTAGGCGGGAAGAATTACGAGCAGTACTTC.